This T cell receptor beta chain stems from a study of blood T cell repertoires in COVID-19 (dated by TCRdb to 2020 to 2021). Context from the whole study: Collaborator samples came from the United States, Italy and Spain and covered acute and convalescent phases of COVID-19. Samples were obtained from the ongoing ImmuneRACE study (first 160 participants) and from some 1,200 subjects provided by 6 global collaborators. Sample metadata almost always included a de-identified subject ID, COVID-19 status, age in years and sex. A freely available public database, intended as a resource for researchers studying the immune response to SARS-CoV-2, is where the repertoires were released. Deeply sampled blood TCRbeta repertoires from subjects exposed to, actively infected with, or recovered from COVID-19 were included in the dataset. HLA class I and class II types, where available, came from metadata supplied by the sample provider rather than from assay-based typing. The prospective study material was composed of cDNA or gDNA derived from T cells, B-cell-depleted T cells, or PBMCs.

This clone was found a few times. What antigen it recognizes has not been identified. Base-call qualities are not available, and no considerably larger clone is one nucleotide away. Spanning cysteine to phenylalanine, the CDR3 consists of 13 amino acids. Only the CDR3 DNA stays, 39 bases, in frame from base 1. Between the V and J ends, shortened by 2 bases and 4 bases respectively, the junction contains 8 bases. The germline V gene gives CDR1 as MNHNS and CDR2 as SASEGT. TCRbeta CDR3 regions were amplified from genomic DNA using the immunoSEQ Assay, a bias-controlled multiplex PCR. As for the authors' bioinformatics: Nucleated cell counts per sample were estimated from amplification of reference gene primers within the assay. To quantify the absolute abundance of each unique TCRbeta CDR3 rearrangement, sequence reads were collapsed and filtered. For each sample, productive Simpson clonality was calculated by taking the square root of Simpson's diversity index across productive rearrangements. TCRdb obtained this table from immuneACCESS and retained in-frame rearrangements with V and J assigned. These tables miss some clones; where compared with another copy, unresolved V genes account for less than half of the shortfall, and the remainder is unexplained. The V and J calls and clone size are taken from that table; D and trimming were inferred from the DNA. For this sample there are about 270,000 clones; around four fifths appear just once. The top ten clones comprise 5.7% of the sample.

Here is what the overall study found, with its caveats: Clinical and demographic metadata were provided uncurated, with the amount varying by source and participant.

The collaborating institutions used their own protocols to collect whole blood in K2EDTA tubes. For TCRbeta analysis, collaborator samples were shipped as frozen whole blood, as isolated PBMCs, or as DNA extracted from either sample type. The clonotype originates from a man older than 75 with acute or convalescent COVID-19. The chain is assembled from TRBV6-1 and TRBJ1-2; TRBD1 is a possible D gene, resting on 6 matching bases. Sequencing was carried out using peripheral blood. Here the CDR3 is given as CASSETGFYGYTF. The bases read TGTGCCAGCAGTGAAACAGGGTTCTATGGCTACACCTTC.